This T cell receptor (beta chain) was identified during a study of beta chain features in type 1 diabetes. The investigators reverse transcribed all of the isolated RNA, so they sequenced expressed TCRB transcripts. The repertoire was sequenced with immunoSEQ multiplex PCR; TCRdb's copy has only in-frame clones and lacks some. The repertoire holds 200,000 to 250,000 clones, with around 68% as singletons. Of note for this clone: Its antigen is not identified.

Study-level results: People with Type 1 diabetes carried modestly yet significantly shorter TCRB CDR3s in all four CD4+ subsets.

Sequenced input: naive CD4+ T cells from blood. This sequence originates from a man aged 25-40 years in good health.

Here the CDR3 reads CASSPRQGEQYF. The DNA of the CDR3 is TGTGCCAGCAGCCCTCGACAGGGAGAGCAGTACTTC. The chain carries TRBV11-2 and TRBJ2-7; TRBD1 aligns across 7 bases. The V segment lost 5 bases and the J segment 7 bases; nucleotides outside the gene matches: 5. Germline CDR1 reads SGHAT; CDR2 reads FQNNGV. The CDR3 extends over 12 amino acids.